A selection of T cell receptor beta chains follows, all from one sample in a study of metastatic and nonmetastatic thyroid tumors. TCRdb used MiXCR to call clones anew from the PCR reads. The data show around 16,000 clones, over 20% seen once. Specimen: blood. These receptors were collected from a male donor with papillary thyroid cancer or a benign thyroid nodule (not recorded which). Some clones in this sample may be carry-over from other donors' samples. The CDR3 runs from the conserved cysteine through the conserved F or W. The D gene is left open where the match is weak. Size is stated for part of the rows, as once, few or many counts, or as a class when the clone is expanded.

clone_size j_call d_call v_call cdr3_nt cdr3_aa
. TRBJ1-2 . TRBV5-1 TGCGCCAGCAGCTTGGAGGCGGGGGCGGGAGGTGGCTACACCTTC CASSLEAGAGGGYTF
medium-sized TRBJ2-1 TRBD2 TRBV5-1 TGCGCCAGCAGCTTGGGACTAGCGGGCTACAATGAGCAGTTCTTC CASSLGLAGYNEQFF
many TRBJ2-5 . TRBV20-1 TGCAGTGCTAGATGGGACGAAAGTTACCCAGAGACCCAGTACTTC CSARWDESYPETQYF
many TRBJ2-5 TRBD1 TRBV20-1 TGCAGTGCGAAGACAGGGTTTGCAGAGACCCAGTACTTC CSAKTGFAETQYF
many TRBJ2-3 . TRBV28 TGTGCCAGCAGTTTGAGCACAGATACGCAGTATTTT CASSLSTDTQYF
medium-sized TRBJ2-1 TRBD2 TRBV7-2 TGTGCCAGCAAATTAGCGGGGGCGAATAACAATGAGCAGTTCTTC CASKLAGANNNEQFF
. TRBJ2-1 . TRBV15 TGTGCCACCACCAGAGATTTGCGGACTCTCATCTCCTACAATGCGCAGTTCTTC CATTRDLRTLISYNAQFF
few TRBJ2-2 TRBD2 TRBV28 TGTGCCAGCAGGGCGACTAGCGGGAGCACCGGGGAGCTGTTTTTT CASRATSGSTGELFF
many TRBJ2-1 TRBD2 TRBV7-9 TGTGCCAGCAGACTTTGGGAGGGCCGTAAGTTCTTC CASRLWEGRKFF
medium-sized TRBJ1-2 TRBD1 TRBV12-3/TRBV12-4 TGTGCCAGCAGTACAGGGGATGGCTACACCTTC CASSTGDGYTF
. TRBJ2-1 . TRBV5-1 TGCGCCAGCAGACCTGTGAAGGGGACCTCCTACAATGAGCAGTTCTTC CASRPVKGTSYNEQFF
many TRBJ1-6 . TRBV5-1 TGCGCCAGCAGCCCGACGGGGGCCTGGAATTCACCCCTCCACTTT CASSPTGAWNSPLHF
many TRBJ2-3 . TRBV3-1 TGTGCCAGCAGTGGAGGGCGGGCGTGGAGCACAGATACGCAGTATTTT CASSGGRAWSTDTQYF
few TRBJ1-2 . TRBV6-2/TRBV6-3 TGTGCCAGCAGTTTCTTACGACGGTCTCGTGGAGGCTACACCTTC CASSFLRRSRGGYTF
many TRBJ1-3 . TRBV5-1 TGCGCCAGCAGCTATGGGCCCTCAGGGAACACCATATATTTT CASSYGPSGNTIYF
. TRBJ2-5 . TRBV20-1 TGTAGTGCTAGAGTCGGCGGGGCGCCGGGAGAGACCCAGTACTTC CSARVGGAPGETQYF
many TRBJ2-1 . TRBV12-3/TRBV12-4 TGTGCCAGCAGTCAGGGGGGGGAGAGGCACAATGAGCAGTTCTTC CASSQGGERHNEQFF
. TRBJ1-1 . TRBV28 TGTGCCAGCAGTTTACAGTTTGAAGCTTTCTTT CASSLQFEAFF
many TRBJ2-3 . TRBV12-3/TRBV12-4 TGTGCCAGCAGCCGCCACAGGGATATAGGAGATACGCAGTATTTT CASSRHRDIGDTQYF
. TRBJ1-2 TRBD1 TRBV20-1 TGCAGTGCTAGAGCTGCAGGGGGATATGGCTACACCTTC CSARAAGGYGYTF
. TRBJ1-1 . TRBV18 TGTGCCAGCTCACCGACAGTGAACACTGAAGCTTTCTTT CASSPTVNTEAFF
medium-sized TRBJ2-7 . TRBV27 TGTGCCAGCAGTCCCTCATACATCGAAACTACCTACGAGCAGTACTTC CASSPSYIETTYEQYF
few TRBJ1-2 TRBD1 TRBV28 TGTGCCAGCAGTTTCACCGGACAGGGAAGAGGCTACACCTTC CASSFTGQGRGYTF
many TRBJ2-7 . TRBV28 TGTGCCAGCACGACCGGGGGTTACCCATCCTACGAGCAGTACTTC CASTTGGYPSYEQYF
. TRBJ1-5 TRBD1 TRBV28 TGTGCCAGCAGTCGACAGGGCGTGGGAAAGCCCCAGCATTTT CASSRQGVGKPQHF
many TRBJ2-3 TRBD2 TRBV24-1 TGTGCCACCAGTGACCAACTAGCGGGGGGCCTAGATACGCAGTATTTT CATSDQLAGGLDTQYF
many TRBJ1-2 . TRBV29-1 TGCAGCGTTGATGAGTTTAACTATGGCTACACCTTC CSVDEFNYGYTF
many TRBJ1-5 TRBD1 TRBV2 TGTGCCAGCACCCGACAGGGGGTGAATCAGCCCCAGCATTTT CASTRQGVNQPQHF
few TRBJ2-1 TRBD1 TRBV6-1 TGTGCCATCATCCCCGACAGGGACAATGAGCAGTTCTTC CAIIPDRDNEQFF
many TRBJ1-3 TRBD1 TRBV5-6 TGTGCCAGCAGCCTAAGGACAGGGATGAGGGGAAACACCATATATTTT CASSLRTGMRGNTIYF
. TRBJ2-5 TRBD1 TRBV7-6 TGTGCCAGCAGCCAAAGCGTGACAGGGGACGGTCCAGATACCCAGTACTTC CASSQSVTGDGPDTQYF
. TRBJ1-3 . TRBV20-1 TGCAGTGCTAGGGTTCAGGATGGAGGAAACACCATATATTTT CSARVQDGGNTIYF
. TRBJ2-3 . TRBV7-8 TGTGCCAGCAGCCCGGGGACTGCCCACACAGATACGCAGTATTTT CASSPGTAHTDTQYF
many TRBJ1-6 . TRBV6-1 TGTGCCAGCAGTGAAAGATTAAGCTCCTATAATTCACCCCTCCACTTT CASSERLSSYNSPLHF
many TRBJ2-1 TRBD2 TRBV16 TGTGCCAGCAGCCAATCAGCACTAGCGGGAGGGAATGAGCAGTTCTTC CASSQSALAGGNEQFF
few TRBJ1-2 . TRBV6-2/TRBV6-3 TGTGCCAGCAGTTACTCGGGGCCTACTAACTATGGCTACACCTTC CASSYSGPTNYGYTF
many TRBJ1-6 TRBD1 TRBV9 TGTGCCAGCAGCGGTCGACAGGGGGGTTCACCCCTCCACTTT CASSGRQGGSPLHF
. TRBJ2-1 . TRBV7-6 TGTGCCAGCAGCCCAGGCAGCGGCCCGTACAATGAGCAGTTCTTC CASSPGSGPYNEQFF
few TRBJ2-7 . TRBV6-1 TGTGCCAGCATTGGGTCAGGCATGGGAGAGCAGTACTTC CASIGSGMGEQYF
. TRBJ1-5 TRBD1 TRBV7-6 TGTGCCAGCAGCTTACCAGGGGGAGATCAGCCCCAGCATTTT CASSLPGGDQPQHF
many TRBJ2-1 TRBD1 TRBV19 TGTGCCAGTAGGGTAGGAGGGACAGGGGCGCGGAATGAGCAGTTCTTC CASRVGGTGARNEQFF
many TRBJ2-5 . TRBV18 TGTGCCAGCTCACCTGAACTCAGGGAGACCCAGTACTTC CASSPELRETQYF
. TRBJ1-4 . TRBV30 TGTGCCTGGAGTGTAACTGAAAAACTGTTTTTT CAWSVTEKLFF
many TRBJ2-3 TRBD2 TRBV9 TGTGCCAGCAGCGTAACTAGCGGGGGAACAGATACGCAGTATTTT CASSVTSGGTDTQYF
. TRBJ1-5 . TRBV28 TGTGCCAGCCTGATCCGGGGCAGTGAACAGCCCCAGCATTTT CASLIRGSEQPQHF
. TRBJ1-2 TRBD1 TRBV29-1 TGCAGCGTCGAGACAGGGTTCTATGGCTACACCTTC CSVETGFYGYTF
medium-sized TRBJ1-6 TRBD1 TRBV6-5 TGTGCCAGCAGTTACTCGGGACAGAGTAATTCACCCCTCCACTTT CASSYSGQSNSPLHF
medium-sized TRBJ1-1 TRBD1 TRBV12-3/TRBV12-4 TGTGCCAGCAGCACAACCGTGGACAGGGGGACTGAAGCTTTCTTT CASSTTVDRGTEAFF
. TRBJ1-2 . TRBV19 TGTGCCAGTAGTATAACGGGGTATGGCTACACCTTC CASSITGYGYTF
. TRBJ2-1 . TRBV5-1 TGCGCCAGCAGCTTGGATGGGGGACCCTACGATGAGCAGTTCTTC CASSLDGGPYDEQFF